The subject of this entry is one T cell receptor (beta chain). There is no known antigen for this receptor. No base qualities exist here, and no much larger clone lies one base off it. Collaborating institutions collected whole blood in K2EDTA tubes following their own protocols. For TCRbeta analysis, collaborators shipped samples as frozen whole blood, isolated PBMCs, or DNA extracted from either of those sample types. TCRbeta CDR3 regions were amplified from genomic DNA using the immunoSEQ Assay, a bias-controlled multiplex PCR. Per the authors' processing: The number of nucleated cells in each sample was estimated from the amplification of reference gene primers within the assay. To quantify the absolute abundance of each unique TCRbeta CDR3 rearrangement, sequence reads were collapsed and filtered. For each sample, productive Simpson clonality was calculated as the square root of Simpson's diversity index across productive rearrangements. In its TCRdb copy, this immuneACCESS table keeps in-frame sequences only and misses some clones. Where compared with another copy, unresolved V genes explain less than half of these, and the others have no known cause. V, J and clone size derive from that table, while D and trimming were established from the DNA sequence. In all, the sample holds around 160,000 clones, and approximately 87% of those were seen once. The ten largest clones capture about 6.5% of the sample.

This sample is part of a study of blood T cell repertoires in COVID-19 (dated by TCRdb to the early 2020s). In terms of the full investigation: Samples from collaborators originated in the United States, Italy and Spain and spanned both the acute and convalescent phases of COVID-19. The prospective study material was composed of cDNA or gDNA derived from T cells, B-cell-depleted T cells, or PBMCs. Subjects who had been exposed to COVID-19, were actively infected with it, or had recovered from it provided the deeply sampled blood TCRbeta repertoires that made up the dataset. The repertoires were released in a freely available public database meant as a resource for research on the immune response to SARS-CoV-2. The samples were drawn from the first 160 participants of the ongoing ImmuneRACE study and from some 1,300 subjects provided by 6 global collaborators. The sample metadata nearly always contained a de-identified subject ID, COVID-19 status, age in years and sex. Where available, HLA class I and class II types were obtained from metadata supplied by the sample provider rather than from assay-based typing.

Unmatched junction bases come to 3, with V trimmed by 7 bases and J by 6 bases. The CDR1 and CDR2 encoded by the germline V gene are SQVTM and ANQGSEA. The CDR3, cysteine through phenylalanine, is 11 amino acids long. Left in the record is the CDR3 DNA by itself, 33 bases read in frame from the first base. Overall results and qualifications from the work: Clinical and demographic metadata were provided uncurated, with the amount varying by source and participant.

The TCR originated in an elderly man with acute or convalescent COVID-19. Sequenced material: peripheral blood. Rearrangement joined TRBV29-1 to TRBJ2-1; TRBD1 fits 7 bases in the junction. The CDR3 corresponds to CSANRGNEQFF. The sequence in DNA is TGCAGCGCCAACAGGGGCAATGAGCAGTTCTTC.